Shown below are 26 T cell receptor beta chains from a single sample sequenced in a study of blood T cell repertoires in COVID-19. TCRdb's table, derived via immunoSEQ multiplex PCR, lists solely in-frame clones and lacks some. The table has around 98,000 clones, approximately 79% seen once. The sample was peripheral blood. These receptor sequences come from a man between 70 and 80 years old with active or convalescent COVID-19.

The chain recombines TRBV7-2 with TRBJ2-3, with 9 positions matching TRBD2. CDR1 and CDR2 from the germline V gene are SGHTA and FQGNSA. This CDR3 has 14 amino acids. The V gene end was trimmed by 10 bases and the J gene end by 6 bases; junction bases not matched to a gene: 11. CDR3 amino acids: CATPAAGGLDTQYF. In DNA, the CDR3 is TGTGCCACCCCCGCGGCGGGGGGGTTGGATACGCAGTATTTT.

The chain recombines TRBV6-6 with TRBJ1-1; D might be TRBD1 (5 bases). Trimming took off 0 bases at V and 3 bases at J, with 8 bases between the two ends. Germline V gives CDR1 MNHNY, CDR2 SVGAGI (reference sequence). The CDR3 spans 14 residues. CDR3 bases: TGTGCCAGCAGTTACTCTACAGGAGACACTGAAGCTTTCTTT. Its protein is CASSYSTGDTEAFF.

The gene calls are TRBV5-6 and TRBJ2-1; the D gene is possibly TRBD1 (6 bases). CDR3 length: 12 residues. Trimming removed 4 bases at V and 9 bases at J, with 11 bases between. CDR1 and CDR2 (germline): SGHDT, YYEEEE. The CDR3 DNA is TGTGCCAGCAGCCTGGGGGCTATTGAGCAGTTCTTC. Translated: CASSLGAIEQFF. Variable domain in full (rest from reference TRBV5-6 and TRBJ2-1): DAGVTQSPTHLIKTRGQQVTLRCSPKSGHDTVSWYQQALGQGPQFIFQYYEEEERQRGNFPDRFSGHQFPNYSSELNVNALLLGDSALYLCASSLGAIEQFFGPGTRLTVL.

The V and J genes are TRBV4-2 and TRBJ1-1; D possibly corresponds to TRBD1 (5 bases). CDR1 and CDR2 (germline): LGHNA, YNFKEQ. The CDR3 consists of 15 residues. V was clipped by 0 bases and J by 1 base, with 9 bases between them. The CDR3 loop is CASSQDGAANTEAFF. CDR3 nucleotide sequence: TGTGCCAGCAGCCAAGATGGGGCAGCGAACACTGAAGCTTTCTTT.

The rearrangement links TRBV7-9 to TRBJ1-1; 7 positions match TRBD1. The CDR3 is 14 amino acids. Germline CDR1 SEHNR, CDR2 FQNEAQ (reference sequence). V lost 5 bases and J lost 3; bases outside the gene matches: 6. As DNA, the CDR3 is TGTGCCAGCAGCAAAGGACAGGTATACACTGAAGCTTTCTTT. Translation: CASSKGQVYTEAFF. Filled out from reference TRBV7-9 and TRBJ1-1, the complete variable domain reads DTGVSQNPRHKITKRGQNVTFRCDPISEHNRLYWYRQTLGQGPEFLTYFQNEAQLEKSRLLSDRFSAERPKGSFSTLEIQRTEQGDSAMYLCASSKGQVYTEAFFGQGTRLTVV.

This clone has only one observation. CDR3: CASFRTTGTEAFF. Written as DNA, the CDR3 is TGTGCCAGCTTTCGGACAACAGGGACTGAAGCTTTCTTT. The chain employs TRBV6-6 and TRBJ1-1; a possible D gene is TRBD1 (6 bases). The V gene lost 8 bases and the J gene lost 5 bases, with 15 bases spanning the gap. CDR1 and CDR2 (germline): MNHNY, SVGAGI (reference sequence). This CDR3 is 13 amino acids long.

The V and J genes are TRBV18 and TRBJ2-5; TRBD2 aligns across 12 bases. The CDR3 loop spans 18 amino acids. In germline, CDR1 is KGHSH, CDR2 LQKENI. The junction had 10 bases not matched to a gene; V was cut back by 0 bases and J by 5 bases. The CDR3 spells CASSPPFPSGGAAETQYF. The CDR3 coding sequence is TGTGCCAGCTCACCACCGTTTCCTAGCGGGGGGGCCGCCGAGACCCAGTACTTC.

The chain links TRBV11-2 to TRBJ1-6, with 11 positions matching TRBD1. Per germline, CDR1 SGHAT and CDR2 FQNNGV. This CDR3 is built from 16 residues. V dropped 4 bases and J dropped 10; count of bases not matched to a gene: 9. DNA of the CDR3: TGTGCCAGCAGCTATAATACCGGGACAGGGGGGTCACCCCTCCACTTT. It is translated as CASSYNTGTGGSPLHF.

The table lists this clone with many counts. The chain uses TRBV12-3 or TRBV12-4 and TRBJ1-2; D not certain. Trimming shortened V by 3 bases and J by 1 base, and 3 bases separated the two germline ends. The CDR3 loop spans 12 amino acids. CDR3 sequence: CASSFSNYGYTF. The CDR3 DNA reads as TGTGCCAGCAGTTTTAGTAACTATGGCTACACCTTC.

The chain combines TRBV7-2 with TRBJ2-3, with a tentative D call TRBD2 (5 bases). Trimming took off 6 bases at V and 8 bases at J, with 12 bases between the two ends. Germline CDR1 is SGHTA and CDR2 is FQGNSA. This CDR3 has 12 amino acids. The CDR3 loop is CASRPTSGTQYF. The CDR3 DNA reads TGTGCCAGCAGACCAACTAGTGGTACGCAGTATTTT.

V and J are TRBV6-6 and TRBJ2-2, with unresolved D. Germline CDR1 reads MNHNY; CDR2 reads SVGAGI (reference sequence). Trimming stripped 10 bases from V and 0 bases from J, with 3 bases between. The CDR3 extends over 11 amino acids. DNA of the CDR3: TGTGCCACCACGAACACCGGGGAGCTGTTTTTT. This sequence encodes CATTNTGELFF.

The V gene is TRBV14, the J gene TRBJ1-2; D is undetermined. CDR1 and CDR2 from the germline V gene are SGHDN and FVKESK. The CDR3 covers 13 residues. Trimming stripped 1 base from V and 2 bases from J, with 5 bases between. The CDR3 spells CASSQAQNYGYTF. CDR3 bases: TGTGCCAGCAGCCAAGCACAGAACTATGGCTACACCTTC.

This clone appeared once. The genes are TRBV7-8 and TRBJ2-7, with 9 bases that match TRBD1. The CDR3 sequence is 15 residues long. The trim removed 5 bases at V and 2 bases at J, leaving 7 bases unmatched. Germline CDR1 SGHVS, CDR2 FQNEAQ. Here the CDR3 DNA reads TGTGCCAGCAGCCGTGCCGGGACAGGGACCTACGAGCAGTACTTC. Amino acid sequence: CASSRAGTGTYEQYF.

In DNA, the CDR3 is TGTGCCAGCAGCCCCCTAGCGGGGGGAATTGAGCAGTTCTTC. Translated: CASSPLAGGIEQFF. The chain links TRBV3-1 (or the pseudogene TRBV3-2) to TRBJ2-1; 11 nucleotides agree with TRBD2. The CDR3 consists of 14 residues. Germline values: CDR1 LGHDT, CDR2 YNNKEL (reference sequence). After removal of 4 bases from V and 9 bases from J, the junction contained 5 bases not matched to a gene.

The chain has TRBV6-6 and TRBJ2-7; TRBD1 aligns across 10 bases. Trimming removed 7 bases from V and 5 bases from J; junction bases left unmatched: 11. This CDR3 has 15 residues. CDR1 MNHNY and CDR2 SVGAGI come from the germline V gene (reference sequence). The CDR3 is CASTKSGTGAHEQYF. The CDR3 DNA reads TGTGCCAGCACCAAGAGCGGGACAGGGGCCCACGAGCAGTACTTC.

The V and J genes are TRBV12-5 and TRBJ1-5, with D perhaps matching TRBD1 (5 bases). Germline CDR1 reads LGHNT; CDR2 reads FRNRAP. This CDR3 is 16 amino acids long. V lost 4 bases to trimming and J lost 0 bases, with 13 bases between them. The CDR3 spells CASGSEGTHSNQPQHF. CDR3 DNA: TGTGCTAGTGGTTCGGAGGGGACCCATAGCAATCAGCCCCAGCATTTT.

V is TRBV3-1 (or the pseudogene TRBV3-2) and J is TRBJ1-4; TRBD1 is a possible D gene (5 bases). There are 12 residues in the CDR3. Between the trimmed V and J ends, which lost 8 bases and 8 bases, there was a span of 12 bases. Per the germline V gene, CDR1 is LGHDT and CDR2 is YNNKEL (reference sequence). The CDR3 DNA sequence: TGTGCCAGCGGCGGGGCACTCGAAAAACTGTTTTTT. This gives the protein CASGGALEKLFF.

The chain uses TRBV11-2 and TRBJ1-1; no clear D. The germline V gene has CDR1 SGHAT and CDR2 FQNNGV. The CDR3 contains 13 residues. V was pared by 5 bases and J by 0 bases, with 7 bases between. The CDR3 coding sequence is TGTGCCAGCAGCCAACAAATGAACACTGAAGCTTTCTTT. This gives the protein CASSQQMNTEAFF.

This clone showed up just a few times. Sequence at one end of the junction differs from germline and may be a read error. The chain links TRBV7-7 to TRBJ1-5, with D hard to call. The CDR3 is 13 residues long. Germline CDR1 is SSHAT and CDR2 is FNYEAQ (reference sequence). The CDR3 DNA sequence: TGTGCTAGCAGCTTATCGGGCAATCAGCCCCAGCATTTT. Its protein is CASSLSGNQPQHF.

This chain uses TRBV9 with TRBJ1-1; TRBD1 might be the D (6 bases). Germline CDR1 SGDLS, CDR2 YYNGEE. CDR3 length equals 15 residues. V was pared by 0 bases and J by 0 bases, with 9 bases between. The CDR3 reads CASSVGGLMNTEAFF. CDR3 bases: TGTGCCAGCAGCGTAGGGGGGCTCATGAACACTGAAGCTTTCTTT.

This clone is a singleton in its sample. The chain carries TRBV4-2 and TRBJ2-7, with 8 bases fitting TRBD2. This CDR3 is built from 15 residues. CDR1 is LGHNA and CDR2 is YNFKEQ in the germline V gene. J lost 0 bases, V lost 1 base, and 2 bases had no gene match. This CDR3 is CASSQVGTSSYEQYF. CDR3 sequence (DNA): TGTGCCAGCAGCCAAGTCGGGACTAGCTCCTACGAGCAGTACTTC.

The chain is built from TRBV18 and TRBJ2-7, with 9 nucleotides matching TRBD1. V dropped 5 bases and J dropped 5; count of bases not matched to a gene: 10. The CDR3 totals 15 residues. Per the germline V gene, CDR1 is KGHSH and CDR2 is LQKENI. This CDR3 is CASSSKKDRGDEQYF. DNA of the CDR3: TGTGCCAGCTCATCAAAAAAGGACAGGGGAGACGAGCAGTACTTC.

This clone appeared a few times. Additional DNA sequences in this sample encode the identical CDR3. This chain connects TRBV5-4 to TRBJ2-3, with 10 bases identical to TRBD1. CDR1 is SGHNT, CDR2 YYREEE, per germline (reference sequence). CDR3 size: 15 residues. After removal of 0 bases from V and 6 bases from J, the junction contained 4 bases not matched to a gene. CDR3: CASSLDWTGGDTQYF. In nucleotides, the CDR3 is TGTGCCAGCAGCTTGGACTGGACAGGGGGGGATACGCAGTATTTT.

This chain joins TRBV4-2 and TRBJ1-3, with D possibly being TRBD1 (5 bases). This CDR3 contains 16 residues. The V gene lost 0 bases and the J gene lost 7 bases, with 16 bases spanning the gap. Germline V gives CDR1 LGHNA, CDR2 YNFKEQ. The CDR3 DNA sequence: TGTGCCAGCAGCCAAGAGGGGTCCTGGGAGGGGAACACCATATATTTT. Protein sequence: CASSQEGSWEGNTIYF.

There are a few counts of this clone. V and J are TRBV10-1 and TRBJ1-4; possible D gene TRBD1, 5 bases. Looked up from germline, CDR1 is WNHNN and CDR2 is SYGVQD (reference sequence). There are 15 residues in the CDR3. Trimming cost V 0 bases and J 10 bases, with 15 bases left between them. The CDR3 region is CASSESRTPGGKLFF. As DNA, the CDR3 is TGCGCCAGCAGTGAGTCCCGGACACCGGGGGGAAAACTGTTTTTT.

The CDR3 DNA sequence: TGTGCCACCAGCCAACGACAGGCGGTAAAGCAGTTCTTC. Residues: CATSQRQAVKQFF. This chain connects TRBV15 to TRBJ2-1; tentative D call: TRBD1 (6 bases). The CDR3 spans 13 residues. Trimming stripped 5 bases from V and 11 bases from J, with 16 bases between. The germline gives CDR1 LNHNV, CDR2 YYDKDF (reference sequence).